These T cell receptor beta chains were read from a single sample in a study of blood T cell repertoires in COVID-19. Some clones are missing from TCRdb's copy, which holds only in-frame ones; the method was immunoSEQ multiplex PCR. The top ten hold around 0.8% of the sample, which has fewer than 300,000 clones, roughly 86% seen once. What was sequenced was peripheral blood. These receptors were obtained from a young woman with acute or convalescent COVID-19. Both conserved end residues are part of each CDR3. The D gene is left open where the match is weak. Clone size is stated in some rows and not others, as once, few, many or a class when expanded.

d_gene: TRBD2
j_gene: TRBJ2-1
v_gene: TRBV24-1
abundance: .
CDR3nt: TGTGCCACCAGTGATACGAGCGGGAGTATAATCAATGAGCAGTTCTTC
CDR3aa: CATSDTSGSIINEQFF

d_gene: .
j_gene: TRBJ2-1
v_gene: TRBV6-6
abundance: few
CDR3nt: TGTGCCAGCAGTTATGCGGAGAGCTCCTACAATGAGCAGTTCTTC
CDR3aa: CASSYAESSYNEQFF

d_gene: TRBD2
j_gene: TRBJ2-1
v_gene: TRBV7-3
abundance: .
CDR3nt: TGTGCCAGCAGCTTAGGCGGGAGGGGCTACAATGAGCAGTTCTTC
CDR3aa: CASSLGGRGYNEQFF

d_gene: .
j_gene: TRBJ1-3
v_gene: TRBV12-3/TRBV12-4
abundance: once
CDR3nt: TGTGCCAGCAGTCCCCCCCTCGGGGACACCATATATTTT
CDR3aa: CASSPPLGDTIYF

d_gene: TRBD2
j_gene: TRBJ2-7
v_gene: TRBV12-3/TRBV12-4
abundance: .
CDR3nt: TGTGCCAGCAGTTTAGGGACTAGCACCGAGCAGTACTTC
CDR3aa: CASSLGTSTEQYF

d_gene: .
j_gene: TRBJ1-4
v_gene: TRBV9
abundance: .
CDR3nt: TGTGCCAGCAGCGCCGCCGGGAGGCATAACGAAAAACTGTTTTTT
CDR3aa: CASSAAGRHNEKLFF

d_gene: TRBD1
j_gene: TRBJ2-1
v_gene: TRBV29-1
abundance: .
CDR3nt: TGCAGCGTTGAAGAATCCAACCGGGACAGGGGTATTGGCAATGAGCAGTTCTTC
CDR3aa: CSVEESNRDRGIGNEQFF

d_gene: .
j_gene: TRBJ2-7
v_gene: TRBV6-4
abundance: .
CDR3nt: TGTGCCAGCAGTAGGGGGATCGGCTACGAGCAGTACTTC
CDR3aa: CASSRGIGYEQYF

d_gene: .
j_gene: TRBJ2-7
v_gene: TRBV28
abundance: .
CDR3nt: TGTGCCACTTACAGGAGCTTGGAGCAGTACTTC
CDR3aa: CATYRSLEQYF

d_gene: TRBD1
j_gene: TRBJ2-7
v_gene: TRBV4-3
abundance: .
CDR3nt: TGCGCCAGCAGCCACCTGACAGGGGGCACGTACGAGCAGTACTTC
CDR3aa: CASSHLTGGTYEQYF

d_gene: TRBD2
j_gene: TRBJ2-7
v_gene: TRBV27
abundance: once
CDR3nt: TGTGCCAGCAGTTCCGAGCCGGGGAGGGTTTACGAGCAGTACTTC
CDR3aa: CASSSEPGRVYEQYF

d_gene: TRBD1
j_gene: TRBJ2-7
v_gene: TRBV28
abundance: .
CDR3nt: TGTGCCAGTGGACAGGGGGTTTCATCCTCCTACGAGCAGTACTTC
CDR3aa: CASGQGVSSSYEQYF

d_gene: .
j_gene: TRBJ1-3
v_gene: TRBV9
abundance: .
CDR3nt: TGTGCCAGCAGCGTGGTTGGCAGGGCCTCTGGAAACACCATATATTTT
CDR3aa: CASSVVGRASGNTIYF

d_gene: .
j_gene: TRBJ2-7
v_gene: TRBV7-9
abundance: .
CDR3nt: TGTGCCAGCAGCTTAGATGGGGGCCGCGAGCAGTACTTC
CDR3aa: CASSLDGGREQYF

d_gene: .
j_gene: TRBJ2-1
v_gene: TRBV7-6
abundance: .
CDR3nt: TGTGCCAGCAGCTTAGTCCCGGGCTCCTACAATGAGCAGTTCTTC
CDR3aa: CASSLVPGSYNEQFF

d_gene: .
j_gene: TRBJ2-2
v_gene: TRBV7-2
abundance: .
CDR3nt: TGTGCCAGCAGCGCTATGGGGGCCTCCACCGGGGAGCTGTTTTTT
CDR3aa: CASSAMGASTGELFF

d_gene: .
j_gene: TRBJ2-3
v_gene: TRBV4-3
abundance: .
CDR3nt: TGCGCCAGCAGCCGACAGACAGGTCCCACAGATACGCAGTATTTT
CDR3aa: CASSRQTGPTDTQYF

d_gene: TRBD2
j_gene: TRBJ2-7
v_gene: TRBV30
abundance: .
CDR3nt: TGTGCCTGGAATCTCGGGCGGGAGGACGAGCAGTACTTC
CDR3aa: CAWNLGREDEQYF

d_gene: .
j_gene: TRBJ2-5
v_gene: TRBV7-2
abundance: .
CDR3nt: TGTGCCAGCAGCTCAAAGCTGGTGGGGCTCCAGTACTTC
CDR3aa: CASSSKLVGLQYF

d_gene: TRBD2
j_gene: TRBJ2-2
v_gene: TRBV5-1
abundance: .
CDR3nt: TGCGCCAGCAGCCCCTTACGGCTAGCGGGTACCGGGGGGGAGCTGTTTTTT
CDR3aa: CASSPLRLAGTGGELFF

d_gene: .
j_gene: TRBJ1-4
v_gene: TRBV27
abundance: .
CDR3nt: TGTGCCAGCAGTCCAGACAGCGCAACTAATGAAAAACTGTTTTTT
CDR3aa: CASSPDSATNEKLFF

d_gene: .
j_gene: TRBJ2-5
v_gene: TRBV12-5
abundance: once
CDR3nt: TGTGCTAGTTCGACCCAGGCTGGCGAGACCCAGTACTTC
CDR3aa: CASSTQAGETQYF

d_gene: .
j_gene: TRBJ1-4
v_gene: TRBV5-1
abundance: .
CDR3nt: TGCGCCAGCAGCTTGGTTGCAGGATTTAATGAAAAACTGTTTTTT
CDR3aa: CASSLVAGFNEKLFF

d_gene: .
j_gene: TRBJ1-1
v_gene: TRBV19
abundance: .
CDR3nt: TGTGCCAGTAGTATAAAAGACGGGACACCCCATGAAGCTTTCTTT
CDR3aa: CASSIKDGTPHEAFF

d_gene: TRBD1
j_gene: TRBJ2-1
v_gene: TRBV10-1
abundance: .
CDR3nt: TGCGCCAGCAGTGAGTCTGGGTTTGGACAGGGGACAAATGAGCAGTTCTTC
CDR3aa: CASSESGFGQGTNEQFF

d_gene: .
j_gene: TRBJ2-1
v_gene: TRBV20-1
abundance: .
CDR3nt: TGCAGTGCTAGTAACAGGTCCTACAATGAGCAGTTCTTC
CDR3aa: CSASNRSYNEQFF

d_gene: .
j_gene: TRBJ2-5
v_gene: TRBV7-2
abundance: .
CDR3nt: TGTGCCAGCAGCTTAGTCACGGGTAGACAAGAGACCCAGTACTTC
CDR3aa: CASSLVTGRQETQYF

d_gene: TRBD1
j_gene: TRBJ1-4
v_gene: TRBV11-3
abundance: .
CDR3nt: TGTGCCAGCAGCTTAGAGACAGGGGCAACTAATGAAAAACTGTTTTTT
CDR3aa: CASSLETGATNEKLFF

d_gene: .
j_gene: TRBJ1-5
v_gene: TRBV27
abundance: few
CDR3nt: TGTGCCAGCAGTTTAGGGAGAGGGTCAAATCAGCCCCAGCATTTT
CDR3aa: CASSLGRGSNQPQHF

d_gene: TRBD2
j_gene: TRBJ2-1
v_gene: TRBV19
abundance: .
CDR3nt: TGTGCCAGTAGTGCCCGACTAGCGGGAGCCTACAATGAGCAGTTCTTC
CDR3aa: CASSARLAGAYNEQFF

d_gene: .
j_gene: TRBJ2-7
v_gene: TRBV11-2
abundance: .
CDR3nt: TGTGCCAGCAGCTTAGACAGGGGCGTCTACGAGCAGTACTTC
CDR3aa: CASSLDRGVYEQYF

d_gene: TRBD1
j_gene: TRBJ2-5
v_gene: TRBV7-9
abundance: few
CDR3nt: TGTGCCAGCAGCTCCCAGGGACAGGCTATGCAAGAGACCCAGTACTTC
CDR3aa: CASSSQGQAMQETQYF

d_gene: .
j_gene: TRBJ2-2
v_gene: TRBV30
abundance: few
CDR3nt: TGTGCCTGGAGTGTCCTAATCACCGGGGAGCTGTTTTTT
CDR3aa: CAWSVLITGELFF

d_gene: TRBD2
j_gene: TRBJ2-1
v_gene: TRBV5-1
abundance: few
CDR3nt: TGCGCCAGCAGCCGTAACGAAGCGGGAGCTTACAATGAGCAGTTCTTC
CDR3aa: CASSRNEAGAYNEQFF

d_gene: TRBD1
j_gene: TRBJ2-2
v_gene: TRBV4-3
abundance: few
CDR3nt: TGCGCCAGCAGCCAAGCAACAGGGGGGATTAACACCGGGGAGCTGTTTTTT
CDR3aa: CASSQATGGINTGELFF

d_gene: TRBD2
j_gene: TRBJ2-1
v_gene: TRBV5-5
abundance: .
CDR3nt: TGTGCCAGCAGCGCCACCGGGACTAGCGGGAGGCGGGGGAATGAGCAGTTCTTC
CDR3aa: CASSATGTSGRRGNEQFF

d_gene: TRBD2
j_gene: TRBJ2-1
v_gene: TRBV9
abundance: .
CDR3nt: TGTGCCAGCAGCGCCGGACTAGCGGGAGGGGTTTACAATGAGCAGTTCTTC
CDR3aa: CASSAGLAGGVYNEQFF

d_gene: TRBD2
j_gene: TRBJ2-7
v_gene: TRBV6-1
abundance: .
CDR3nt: TGTGCCAGCAGTGAAGTGGCGGCGGGAGCTCTCGAGCAGTACTTC
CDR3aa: CASSEVAAGALEQYF

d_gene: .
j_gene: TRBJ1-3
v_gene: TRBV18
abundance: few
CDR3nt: TGTGCCAGCTCACCCGGTACTTCGGGAAACACCATATATTTT
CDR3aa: CASSPGTSGNTIYF

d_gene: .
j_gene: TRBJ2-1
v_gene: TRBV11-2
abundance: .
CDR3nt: TGTGCCAGCAGCTTAGCAGGGAGGTCCTACAATGAGCAGTTCTTC
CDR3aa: CASSLAGRSYNEQFF

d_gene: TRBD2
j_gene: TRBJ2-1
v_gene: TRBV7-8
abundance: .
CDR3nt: TGTGCCAGCAAACTAGCGGGAGGTGCCTACAATGAGCAGTTCTTC
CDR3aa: CASKLAGGAYNEQFF

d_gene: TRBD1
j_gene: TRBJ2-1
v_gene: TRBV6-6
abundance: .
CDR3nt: TGTGCCAGCAGTTACCGATCGGGACAGGGGGCCAATGAGCAGTTCTTC
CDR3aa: CASSYRSGQGANEQFF

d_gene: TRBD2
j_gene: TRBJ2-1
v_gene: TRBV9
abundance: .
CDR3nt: TGTGCCAGCAGCGTCCTAGCGGGAGAATACAATGAGCAGTTCTTC
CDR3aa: CASSVLAGEYNEQFF

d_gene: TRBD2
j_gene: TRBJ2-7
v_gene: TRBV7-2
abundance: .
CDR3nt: TGTGCCAGCAGCTTAGTCCGGGAGGGATACGAGCAGTACTTC
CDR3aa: CASSLVREGYEQYF

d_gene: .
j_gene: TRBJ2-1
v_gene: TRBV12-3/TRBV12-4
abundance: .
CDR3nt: TGTGCCAGCCGAGCCCGAACCTACAATGAGCAGTTCTTC
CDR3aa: CASRARTYNEQFF

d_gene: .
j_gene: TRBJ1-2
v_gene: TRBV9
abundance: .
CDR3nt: TGTGCCAGCAACAACCTCGCTGGGGGCAGCTATGGCTACACCTTC
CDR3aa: CASNNLAGGSYGYTF

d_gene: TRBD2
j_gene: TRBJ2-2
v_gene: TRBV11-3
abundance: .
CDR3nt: TGTGCCAGCAGCTGGACTAGCGGCACCGGGGAGCTGTTTTTT
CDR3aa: CASSWTSGTGELFF

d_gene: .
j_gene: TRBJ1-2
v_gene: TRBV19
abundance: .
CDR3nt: TGTGCCAGTACTTGGCATACTAACTATGGCTACACCTTC
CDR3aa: CASTWHTNYGYTF

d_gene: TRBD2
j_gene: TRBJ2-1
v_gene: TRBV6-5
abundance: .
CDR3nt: TGTGCCGCGCGGGAGTTCGGGCGCAACAACAATGAGCAGTTCTTC
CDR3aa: CAAREFGRNNNEQFF

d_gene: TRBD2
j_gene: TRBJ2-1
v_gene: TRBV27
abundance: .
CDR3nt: TGTGCCAGCAGGGAGGGGCTAGCGGATATCTATGAGCAGTTCTTC
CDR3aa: CASREGLADIYEQFF

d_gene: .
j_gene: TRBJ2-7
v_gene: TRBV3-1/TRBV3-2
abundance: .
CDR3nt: TGTGCCAGCAGCTACCGTCAGAACGAGCAGTACTTC
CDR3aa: CASSYRQNEQYF

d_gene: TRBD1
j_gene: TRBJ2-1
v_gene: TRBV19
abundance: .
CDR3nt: TGTGCCAGTAGTATGAGTGCACAGGGGGCCTGGAATGAGCAGTTCTTC
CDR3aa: CASSMSAQGAWNEQFF

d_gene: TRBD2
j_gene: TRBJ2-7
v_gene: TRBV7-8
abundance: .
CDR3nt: TGTGCCAGCAGCTTATCCCCGACTAGCGGGAGTCATCCATACGAGCAGTACTTC
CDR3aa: CASSLSPTSGSHPYEQYF

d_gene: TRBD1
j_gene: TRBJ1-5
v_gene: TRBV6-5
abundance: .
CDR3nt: TGTGCCAGCAGCCCGGACAGGGTCCAGCCCCAGCATTTT
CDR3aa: CASSPDRVQPQHF

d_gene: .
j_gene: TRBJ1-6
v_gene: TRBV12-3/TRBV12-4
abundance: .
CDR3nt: TGTGCCAGCACCCACATGGGGCGTTCACCCCTCCACTTT
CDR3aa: CASTHMGRSPLHF